These 21 T cell receptor beta chains were sequenced from one sample in a study of cytomegalovirus exposure and HLA in healthy donors. Measured with immunoSEQ multiplex PCR; TCRdb has only the in-frame clones, and not every one. The sample has over 250,000 clones; roughly 85% are singletons. Sequencing was carried out using PBMCs. The receptor set was obtained from a woman younger than 30 in good health and CMV-seronegative.

V usage is TRBV6-5 and J usage is TRBJ2-7; TRBD2 aligns across 8 bases. V trimming: 6 bases; J trimming: 3 bases; junction bases outside the gene matches: 10. The CDR3 has 15 amino acids. Germline V lookup: CDR1 MNHEY, CDR2 SVGAGI. The CDR3 sequence is CASRTTGGRFYEQYF. The CDR3 region has the DNA TGTGCCAGCAGGACTACGGGGGGGCGATTCTACGAGCAGTACTTC.

V and J are TRBV5-6 and TRBJ2-6; D is perhaps TRBD1 (6 bases). Germline CDR1 reads SGHDT; CDR2 reads YYEEEE. The CDR3 loop spans 18 amino acids. With 2 bases removed from V and 0 bases from J, the gap between germline ends came to 15 bases. This CDR3 is CASSFSGQPLSGANVLTF. CDR3 DNA sequence: TGTGCCAGCAGCTTTTCGGGACAACCGCTCTCTGGGGCCAACGTCCTGACTTTC.

The chain combines TRBV6-5 with TRBJ2-2, with TRBD1 identical over 7 bases. After removal of 6 bases from V and 10 bases from J, the junction contained 8 bases not matched to a gene. The germline CDR1 and CDR2 sequences are MNHEY and SVGAGI. This CDR3 comprises 13 residues. The CDR3 DNA follows: TGTGCCAGCAGGTGGACAGGTTCCGAGGAGCTGTTTTTT. Its protein is CASRWTGSEELFF.

The V and J genes are TRBV6-5 and TRBJ2-7, with 10 bases identical to TRBD2. The CDR3 runs 15 residues. The V segment lost 5 bases and the J segment 4 bases; nucleotides outside the gene matches: 8. From germline, CDR1 is MNHEY and CDR2 SVGAGI. The CDR3 loop reads CASSRTSGTSYEQYF. CDR3 nucleotide sequence: TGTGCCAGCAGTAGGACTAGCGGAACTAGTTACGAGCAGTACTTC.

The V gene is TRBV29-1, the J gene TRBJ1-2; D remains ambiguous. V shed 0 bases and J shed 5 bases, with 10 bases lying between them. CDR1 and CDR2 from the germline V gene are SQVTM and ANQGSEA. The CDR3 is made up of 13 amino acids. The CDR3, as DNA: TGCAGCGTTGAAGACCCCCTGAGGTATGGCTACACCTTC. This codes for CSVEDPLRYGYTF.

The chain carries TRBV6-5 and TRBJ2-7; possibly TRBD2 for D (5 bases). Trimming removed 6 bases from V and 6 bases from J, with 18 bases in between. The CDR3 spans 14 residues. Germline CDR1 MNHEY, CDR2 SVGAGI. The CDR3 here is CASSPPPYGGEQYF. The CDR3 region has the DNA TGTGCCAGCAGCCCACCCCCGTATGGAGGCGAGCAGTACTTC.

The chain has TRBV28 and TRBJ1-1; TRBD1 matches 7 bases. The CDR3 is 15 residues long. Looked up from germline, CDR1 is MDHEN and CDR2 is SYDVKM. Trimming removed 6 bases from V and 1 base from J; junction bases left unmatched: 8. CDR3 bases: TGTGCCAGCAGCGTGGGAGACAGGGCGAACACTGAAGCTTTCTTT. Translated: CASSVGDRANTEAFF.

The chain has TRBV27 and TRBJ2-3; D is unclear. Trimming stripped 2 bases from V and 3 bases from J, with 6 bases between. The CDR3 is 13 amino acids. Germline-derived CDR1 and CDR2 are MNHEY and SMNVEV (reference sequence). CDR3 protein: CASSLTSTDTQYF. CDR3 bases: TGTGCCAGCAGTTTAACGAGTACAGATACGCAGTATTTT.

The rearrangement links TRBV18 to TRBJ2-7, with 11 bases aligning to TRBD2. Germline trimming cut 3 bases from V and 4 bases from J; bases unmatched to any gene: 5. Germline lookup yields CDR1 KGHSH and CDR2 LQKENI. The CDR3 totals 15 residues. The DNA for the CDR3 is TGTGCCAGCTCACCGGGACTAGCGGACGGATACGAGCAGTACTTC. Amino acid sequence: CASSPGLADGYEQYF.

Only one count was recorded for this clone. The V gene is TRBV10-1, the J gene TRBJ1-1; the D gene is possibly TRBD1 (6 bases). The germline V gene has CDR1 WNHNN and CDR2 SYGVQD (reference sequence). The CDR3 has 14 residues. Trimming cost V 6 bases and J 5 bases, with 16 bases left between them. The chain's CDR3 is CASREAGAETEAFF. The CDR3 DNA is TGCGCCAGCAGAGAGGCGGGGGCAGAGACTGAAGCTTTCTTT.

The chain recombines TRBV18 with TRBJ2-1; D is unresolved. Trimming shortened V by 6 bases and J by 2 bases, and 11 bases separated the two germline ends. The CDR3 is made up of 14 amino acids. Germline V CDR1 and CDR2: KGHSH, LQKENI. The CDR3, as DNA: TGTGCCAGCTCGCCCTCATCGGCCTACAATGAGCAGTTCTTC. Protein product: CASSPSSAYNEQFF.

V gene TRBV6-1 combines with J gene TRBJ1-2; TRBD1 aligns across 7 bases. The germline V gene encodes CDR1 MNHNS and CDR2 SASEGT. Trimming at V came to 4 bases and at J to 9 bases, leaving 11 bases not matched to a gene. The CDR3 spans 14 residues. CDR3 DNA sequence: TGTGCCAGCAGTGGGAGACAGGGATTGGTTCGCTACACCTTC. This encodes CASSGRQGLVRYTF.

This clone occurred a few times. The chain has TRBV5-4 and TRBJ2-5; 8 nucleotides agree with TRBD2. From germline, CDR1 is SGHNT and CDR2 YYREEE (reference sequence). The ends lost 0 bases at V and 4 bases at J; junction bases unmatched: 5. There are 15 residues in the CDR3. As DNA, the CDR3 is TGTGCCAGCAGCTTGGCGGGAGGGCGGGGAGAGACCCAGTACTTC. Protein product: CASSLAGGRGETQYF.

V gene TRBV25-1 combines with J gene TRBJ2-1; 11 bases are shared with TRBD1. V dropped 6 bases and J dropped 9; count of bases not matched to a gene: 13. Per germline, CDR1 MGHDK and CDR2 SYGVNS. This CDR3 contains 16 residues. The CDR3 bases are TGTGCCAGCAGAGGGCGGACAGGGGGCTTTCAGGGTGAGCAGTTCTTC. This encodes CASRGRTGGFQGEQFF.

The chain is built from TRBV7-6 and TRBJ1-6; no firm D call. Germline V gene data show CDR1 as SGHVS and CDR2 as FNYEAQ. This CDR3 contains 14 residues. Trimming took off 2 bases at V and 7 bases at J, with 9 bases between the two ends. In DNA, the CDR3 is TGTGCCAGCAGCTTATACCTGGAGAATTCACCCCTCCACTTT. This sequence encodes CASSLYLENSPLHF.

This CDR3 is CASSVAGGRVTGELFF. The CDR3 DNA is TGTGCCAGCAGCGTAGCAGGGGGACGGGTCACCGGGGAGCTGTTTTTT. The chain joins TRBV9 to TRBJ2-2, with TRBD1 matching 7 bases. CDR3 size: 16 residues. Unmatched junction bases numbered 6, after V lost 0 bases and J lost 4 bases. Germline lookup yields CDR1 SGDLS and CDR2 YYNGEE.

The chain uses TRBV5-6 and TRBJ2-1, with 7 bases aligning to TRBD2. The V gene's germline CDR1 is SGHDT and CDR2 YYEEEE. The J segment lost 4 bases and the V segment lost 7 bases, leaving 11 bases of the junction unmatched. The CDR3 is 15 residues long. In DNA, the CDR3 is TGTGCCAGCGGACTCGGGAGGACCCCATACAATGAGCAGTTCTTC. Protein sequence: CASGLGRTPYNEQFF.

The CDR3 protein is CASSLAGGSIYEQFF. CDR3 DNA sequence: TGTGCCAGCAGCTTAGCGGGCGGGAGTATCTATGAGCAGTTCTTC. The V and J genes are TRBV7-2 and TRBJ2-1, with 7 bases aligning to TRBD2. Germline V gene lookup returns CDR1 SGHTA and CDR2 FQGNSA. V gave up 0 bases and J gave up 8 bases; unmatched junction bases: 7. CDR3 length equals 15 residues.

This rearrangement joins TRBV30 to TRBJ2-5; 7 bases are a match to TRBD2. J lost 2 bases, V lost 3 bases, and 6 bases had no gene match. Germline CDR1 is GTSNPN and CDR2 is SVGIG (reference sequence). There are 14 residues in the CDR3. CDR3 sequence (DNA): TGTGCCTGGAGGGAAGCGGGGTTACAAGAGACCCAGTACTTC. Residues: CAWREAGLQETQYF.

The CDR3 here is CASSLNTLTGELFF. CDR3 in DNA: TGTGCCAGCAGTTTAAACACCCTCACCGGGGAGCTGTTTTTT. The chain has TRBV28 and TRBJ2-2; D remains unclear. The CDR3 has 14 amino acids. Germline CDR1 reads MDHEN; CDR2 reads SYDVKM. Trimming pared 2 bases from V and 4 bases from J, leaving 8 bases between.

In DNA form, the CDR3 reads TGCGCCAGCAGCCAGAGGGGACTAGCGGGATTCTACAATGAGCAGTTCTTC. It is translated as CASSQRGLAGFYNEQFF. This chain joins TRBV4-1 and TRBJ2-1, with 13 bases aligning to TRBD2. J lost 3 bases, V lost 3 bases, and 5 bases had no gene match. CDR1 MGHRA and CDR2 YSYEKL come from the germline V gene. This CDR3 contains 17 residues.